The 29 T cell receptor beta chains reported below all come from one sample, sequenced in a study of blood T cell repertoires in COVID-19. TCRdb's table, derived via immunoSEQ multiplex PCR, lists solely in-frame clones and lacks some. The sample yields about 82,000 clones, approximately 82% seen once. The sequencing sample was made of peripheral blood. All receptors come from an older woman with acute or convalescent COVID-19.

This sequence joins TRBV5-1 and TRBJ2-5; D gene uncertain. Germline CDR1 and CDR2: SGHRS and YFSETQ. V gave up 3 bases and J gave up 2 bases, with 11 bases separating them. The CDR3 has 14 amino acids. CDR3 protein: CASSSGGPQETQYF. CDR3 nucleotides: TGCGCCAGCAGCTCCGGTGGGCCGCAAGAGACCCAGTACTTC.

The chain joins TRBV6-5 to TRBJ1-6, with 10 bases aligning to TRBD1. The CDR3 consists of 13 residues. With 5 bases clipped from V and 12 bases from J, the junction kept 4 bases outside the gene matches. The germline CDR1 and CDR2 sequences are MNHEY and SVGAGI. The CDR3 DNA reads as TGTGCCAGCAGTCGGGACAGGGGTTTACCCCTCCACTTT. Its translation is CASSRDRGLPLHF.

CDR3 DNA: TGTGCCAGCAGCCAAGATTTAGCGGGAGGCACAGATACGCAGTATTTT. Its protein product is CASSQDLAGGTDTQYF. The chain has TRBV3-1 (or the pseudogene TRBV3-2) and TRBJ2-3; 9 positions agree with TRBD2. The germline V gene has CDR1 LGHDT and CDR2 YNNKEL (reference sequence). V shed 0 bases and J 1 base; nucleotides not matched to a gene: 2. This CDR3 is built from 16 residues.

The V and J genes are TRBV27 and TRBJ1-4, with 7 bases lining up with TRBD1. This CDR3 is built from 15 residues. Germline V CDR1 and CDR2: MNHEY, SMNVEV (reference sequence). Trimming removed 2 bases from V and 8 bases from J; junction bases left unmatched: 8. The CDR3 reads CASSLLWTGGEKLFF. The CDR3 nucleotides read TGTGCCAGCAGTTTACTGTGGACAGGTGGAGAAAAACTGTTTTTT.

The rearrangement uses TRBV7-9 and TRBJ1-2, with D possibly TRBD1 on 6 matching bases. The CDR3 totals 13 residues. The V end was cut by 6 bases, the J end by 5 bases, with 13 bases between. CDR1 is SEHNR, CDR2 FQNEAQ, per germline (reference sequence). The DNA of the CDR3 is TGTGCCAGCAGAGACAGGTCGGGGTATGGCTACACCTTC. This codes for CASRDRSGYGYTF.

This chain joins TRBV6-4 and TRBJ2-3; D might be TRBD2 (5 bases). From germline, CDR1 is MRHNA and CDR2 SNTAGT. The length of the CDR3 is 14 residues. Trimming removed 2 bases at V and 4 bases at J, with 10 bases between. CDR3 DNA: TGTGCCAGCAGTGACGGGAGCCACCCAGATACGCAGTATTTT. Translated, it gives CASSDGSHPDTQYF.

The rearrangement uses TRBV10-1 and TRBJ1-3; tentative D call: TRBD1 (6 bases). The germline V gene encodes CDR1 WNHNN and CDR2 SYGVQD (reference sequence). The V and J ends lost 8 bases and 2 bases respectively, with 16 bases between them. The CDR3 contains 15 residues. The CDR3 sequence: CASLLGGAAGNTIYF. CDR3 bases: TGCGCCAGCCTTCTCGGGGGGGCTGCTGGAAACACCATATATTTT.

The chain joins TRBV5-4 to TRBJ2-7, with D tentatively TRBD1 (5 bases). Looked up from germline, CDR1 is SGHNT and CDR2 is YYREEE (reference sequence). The CDR3 is 14 residues long. Trimming cost V 4 bases and J 2 bases, with 13 bases left between them. In DNA form, the CDR3 reads TGTGCCAGCAGCCCGGACATCCCCCCCTACGAGCAGTACTTC. Translation: CASSPDIPPYEQYF.

The genes are TRBV19 and TRBJ1-2, with D unresolved. Germline V gives CDR1 LNHDA, CDR2 SQIVND (reference sequence). CDR3 length: 14 amino acids. The V end lost 11 bases, the J end lost 2 bases, and 18 bases lay between the germline ends. Here the CDR3 reads CARKSRVGNYGYTF. DNA for the CDR3: TGTGCCCGTAAGAGTCGGGTCGGGAACTATGGCTACACCTTC. Supplemented by reference TRBV19 and TRBJ1-2, the full variable domain reads DGGITQSPKYLFRKEGQNVTLSCEQNLNHDAMYWYRQDPGQGLRLIYYSQIVNDFQKGDIAEGYSVSREKKESFPLTVTSAQKNPTAFYLCARKSRVGNYGYTFGSGTRLTVV.

The chain couples TRBV30 to TRBJ1-2, with TRBD1 matching over 8 bases. The CDR3 is 15 residues long. The junction had 10 bases not matched to a gene; V was cut back by 0 bases and J by 7 bases. Looked up from germline, CDR1 is GTSNPN and CDR2 is SVGIG (reference sequence). The CDR3 region has the DNA TGTGCCTGGAGTGTACCGGGACAGGCGTTTCGTGGCTACACCTTC. Amino acids: CAWSVPGQAFRGYTF.

The gene calls are TRBV19 and TRBJ1-2; 7 nucleotides align to TRBD1. This CDR3 region has 15 residues. Looked up from germline, CDR1 is LNHDA and CDR2 is SQIVND (reference sequence). Germline trimming cut 4 bases from V and 7 bases from J; bases unmatched to any gene: 12. For the CDR3, the DNA is TGTGCCAGTAGTACAAACCGACAGGGATCGGCTGGCTACACCTTC. Its translation: CASSTNRQGSAGYTF. Complete variable domain (other parts from reference TRBV19 and TRBJ1-2): DGGITQSPKYLFRKEGQNVTLSCEQNLNHDAMYWYRQDPGQGLRLIYYSQIVNDFQKGDIAEGYSVSREKKESFPLTVTSAQKNPTAFYLCASSTNRQGSAGYTFGSGTRLTVV.

The chain links TRBV9 to TRBJ2-7; possibly TRBD2 for D (7 bases). The CDR3 contains 15 residues. V lost 0 bases and J 7 bases, leaving 17 bases between the germline ends. Germline CDR1 is SGDLS and CDR2 is YYNGEE. The CDR3 region is CASSVGTAGPSEQYF. DNA of the CDR3: TGTGCCAGCAGCGTAGGGACAGCGGGGCCTTCGGAGCAGTACTTC. Supplemented by reference TRBV9 and TRBJ2-7, the full variable domain reads DSGVTQTPKHLITATGQRVTLRCSPRSGDLSVYWYQQSLDQGLQFLIQYYNGEERAKGNILERFSAQQFPDLHSELNLSSLELGDSALYFCASSVGTAGPSEQYFGPGTRLTVT.

The rearrangement links TRBV2 to TRBJ2-1; 7 bases map to TRBD2. The CDR3 is made up of 15 amino acids. Germline trimming cut 4 bases from V and 1 base from J; bases unmatched to any gene: 4. Looked up from germline, CDR1 is SNHLY and CDR2 is FYNNEI. The CDR3 sequence is CASSGGGRSYNEQFF. In DNA form, the CDR3 reads TGTGCCAGCAGTGGGGGCGGGAGATCCTACAATGAGCAGTTCTTC.

The rearrangement uses TRBV3-1 (or the pseudogene TRBV3-2) and TRBJ2-5, with 11 bases identical to TRBD2. Per germline, CDR1 LGHDT and CDR2 YNNKEL (reference sequence). This CDR3 has 17 amino acids. With 5 bases clipped from V and 4 bases from J, the junction kept 12 bases outside the gene matches. CDR3 protein: CASSGGPGLAGGETQYF. The CDR3 nucleotides are TGTGCCAGCAGCGGGGGACCCGGGCTAGCGGGGGGAGAGACCCAGTACTTC.

This clone occurred a few times. CDR3 residues: CASSLVGLARETQYF. DNA for the CDR3: TGTGCCAGCAGCTTGGTGGGACTAGCGAGGGAGACCCAGTACTTC. This chain joins TRBV5-4 and TRBJ2-5; 10 nucleotides align to TRBD2. Germline values: CDR1 SGHNT, CDR2 YYREEE (reference sequence). This CDR3 contains 15 residues. V shed 0 bases, J shed 5 bases, and the junction held 4 bases outside the gene matches.

The chain has TRBV9 and TRBJ1-1, with D tentatively TRBD1 (6 bases). Germline loops: CDR1 SGDLS, CDR2 YYNGEE. CDR3 length: 16 residues. Trimming took 2 bases from V and 1 from J, leaving 15 bases between them. The CDR3 region has the DNA TGTGCCAGCAGCGTCAGACAGGACAGTAAGAACACTGAAGCTTTCTTT. Residues: CASSVRQDSKNTEAFF.

The J gene is TRBJ1-5, the V gene TRBV28; possible D gene TRBD1, 5 bases. V shed 2 bases and J shed 4 bases, with 15 bases lying between them. The CDR3 runs 16 residues. Germline values: CDR1 MDHEN, CDR2 SYDVKM. CDR3 DNA sequence: TGTGCCAGCAGTTTACCAGTGGGCAGGGAAAATCAGCCCCAGCATTTT. Its translation: CASSLPVGRENQPQHF.

The genes are TRBV11-1 and TRBJ2-3, with no clear D. V was cut by 3 bases and J by 3 bases, with 13 bases left in between. The germline gives CDR1 SGHAT, CDR2 FQDESV (reference sequence). The CDR3 spans 15 residues. The CDR3 region is CASSFRGSLTDTQYF. In nucleotides, the CDR3 is TGTGCCAGCAGCTTTCGAGGCAGTTTGACAGATACGCAGTATTTT. The variable domain in full, completed from reference TRBV11-1 and TRBJ2-3, reads EAEVAQSPRYKITEKSQAVAFWCDPISGHATLYWYRQILGQGPELLVQFQDESVVDDSQLPKDRFSAERLKGVDSTLKIQPAELGDSAMYLCASSFRGSLTDTQYFGPGTRLTVL.

V usage is TRBV29-1 and J usage is TRBJ1-4; TRBD1 might be the D (5 bases). Per the germline V gene, CDR1 is SQVTM and CDR2 is ANQGSEA. Trimming cost V 3 bases and J 3 bases, with 14 bases left between them. This CDR3 has 15 amino acids. This chain's CDR3 is CSVEVGGVPNEKLFF. In DNA, the CDR3 is TGCAGCGTTGAGGTGGGGGGGGTGCCTAATGAAAAACTGTTTTTT.

The chain joins TRBV9 to TRBJ1-6; weak D call: TRBD1 (6 bases). CDR3 length equals 14 residues. The germline V and J ends were trimmed by 4 bases and 7 bases, with 12 bases remaining between them. CDR1 is SGDLS and CDR2 is YYNGEE in the germline V gene. The CDR3, as DNA: TGTGCCAGCAGCCTTGGACAGAGAAATTCACCCCTCCACTTT. Its translation: CASSLGQRNSPLHF.

The V gene is TRBV18, the J gene TRBJ1-5; D is possibly TRBD1 (6 bases). Per the germline V gene, CDR1 is KGHSH and CDR2 is LQKENI. The V end lost 3 bases, the J end lost 3 bases, and 9 bases lay between the germline ends. This CDR3 has 14 residues. CDR3 nucleotide sequence: TGTGCCAGCTCACCGGACAGTCCCAATCAGCCCCAGCATTTT. Residues: CASSPDSPNQPQHF.

CDR3 bases: TGTGCCAGCAGCCCCCTGGAGGGTTGGAATTCACCCCTCCACTTT. Amino acids: CASSPLEGWNSPLHF. The gene calls are TRBV14 and TRBJ1-6, with D uncertain. The V end lost 4 bases, the J end lost 7 bases, and 14 bases lay between the germline ends. Germline V CDR1 and CDR2: SGHDN, FVKESK. The CDR3 has 15 residues.

The chain combines TRBV4-3 with TRBJ2-3, with D uncertain. Trimming left V 1 base short and J 2 bases short, with 4 bases between. The CDR3 runs 13 residues. Per the germline V gene, CDR1 is LGHNA and CDR2 is YSLEER. The CDR3 DNA reads TGCGCCAGCAGCCAAGGACTCACAGATACGCAGTATTTT. As protein: CASSQGLTDTQYF.

This chain uses TRBV30 with TRBJ1-4; possibly TRBD1 for D (5 bases). The CDR3 covers 13 residues. Trimming removed 3 bases at V and 4 bases at J, with 9 bases between. From germline, CDR1 is GTSNPN and CDR2 SVGIG (reference sequence). The CDR3 here is CAWRGVFNEKLFF. The DNA for the CDR3 is TGTGCCTGGAGAGGGGTCTTTAATGAAAAACTGTTTTTT. The complete variable domain, with remaining parts taken from reference TRBV30 and TRBJ1-4, reads SQTIHQWPATLVQPVGSPLSLECTVEGTSNPNLYWYRQAAGRGLQLLFYSVGIGQISSEVPQNLSASRPQDRQFILSSKKLLLSDSGFYLCAWRGVFNEKLFFGSGTQLSVL.

The chain combines TRBV7-2 with TRBJ1-5, with TRBD1 as a possible D gene (5 bases). The CDR3 extends over 16 amino acids. Germline CDR1 and CDR2: SGHTA and FQGNSA. Trimming stripped 1 base from V and 6 bases from J, with 16 bases between. CDR3 DNA: TGTGCCAGCAGCTTAGTTGCGTCAGGGCGACGTCAGCCCCAGCATTTT. Amino acids: CASSLVASGRRQPQHF.

This clone was observed a few times. This chain links TRBV6-6 with TRBJ1-2; D remains ambiguous. Germline V CDR1 and CDR2: MNHNY, SVGAGI (reference sequence). Trimming took 4 bases from V and 3 from J, leaving 6 bases between them. The CDR3 is 12 residues long. The CDR3 nucleotides read TGTGCCAGCAGTTTTCCAGACTATGGCTACACCTTC. Amino acids: CASSFPDYGYTF.

CDR3 sequence (DNA): TGTGCCATCAGTGAGTCCCGGGACAGGGGGCGCGAGGCTTTCTTT. It codes for CAISESRDRGREAFF. The V and J genes are TRBV10-3 and TRBJ1-1, with 12 bases fitting TRBD1. Germline trimming cut 0 bases from V and 11 bases from J; bases unmatched to any gene: 7. CDR3 length: 15 amino acids. Germline assignment: CDR1 ENHRY and CDR2 SYGVKD.

The rearrangement joins TRBV5-6 to TRBJ1-1, with D tentatively TRBD1 (5 bases). The CDR3 contains 14 residues. Trimming left V 2 bases short and J 1 base short, with 9 bases between. The germline V gene encodes CDR1 SGHDT and CDR2 YYEEEE. CDR3 loop: CASSFGGWNTEAFF. The CDR3 DNA reads as TGTGCCAGCAGCTTCGGGGGATGGAACACTGAAGCTTTCTTT.

The chain employs TRBV11-3 and TRBJ2-7, with D perhaps TRBD2 (5 bases). Germline loops: CDR1 SGHNT, CDR2 YENEEA. V lost 8 bases to trimming and J lost 0 bases, with 14 bases between them. This CDR3 contains 14 residues. CDR3: CASSADSGSYEQYF. Written as DNA, the CDR3 is TGTGCCAGCTCGGCGGACTCCGGCTCCTACGAGCAGTACTTC. Supplemented by reference TRBV11-3 and TRBJ2-7, the full variable domain reads EAGVVQSPRYKIIEKKQPVAFWCNPISGHNTLYWYLQNLGQGPELLIRYENEEAVDDSQLPKDRFSAERLKGVDSTLKIQPAELGDSAVYLCASSADSGSYEQYFGPGTRLTVT.